A selection of T cell receptor beta chains follows, all from one sample in a study of blood T cells in healthy people across ages. TCRdb fed the 5' RACE reads into MiXCR, producing one record per CDR3 protein. The table includes fewer than 1,000,000 distinct CDR3 sequences, about 47% detected once. Sample: blood. Receptor source: a man aged 80 or over in good health. Each CDR3 is given with its conserved first and last residue. Fields, in order: clone size, D gene, V gene, J gene, CDR3 DNA, CDR3 protein. The D gene is left open where the match is weak. The size entry is marked missing in some rows and otherwise reads once, few, many or a size class.

>few|TRBD1|TRBV20-1|TRBJ1-6
TGCAGTGCTAGGACAGGGTATAATTCACCCCTCCACTTT
CSARTGYNSPLHF
>few|TRBD1|TRBV25-1|TRBJ1-5
TGTGCCAGCAGTGAAGCCGGGACAGGGGGCAATCAGCCCCAGCATTTT
CASSEAGTGGNQPQHF
>few|TRBD2|TRBV6-1|TRBJ2-3
TGTGCCAGTAGGACTAGCGGGAGTTCAGATACGCAGTATTTT
CASRTSGSSDTQYF
>-|-|TRBV28|TRBJ1-1
TGTGCAAGTTTCCCCGACCTTTTGAGCACTGAAGCTTTCTTT
CASFPDLLSTEAFF
>-|-|TRBV7-9|TRBJ1-3
TGTGCCAGCAGCACCAGTACGTCTGGAAACACCATATATTTT
CASSTSTSGNTIYF
>-|-|TRBV5-1|TRBJ1-3
TGCGCCAGCAGTGCCTCAGGGGACCCCTCTGGAAACACCATATATTTT
CASSASGDPSGNTIYF
>many|-|TRBV20-1|TRBJ2-7
TGCAGTGCTAAACGTTCGCGGGCTTCCTACGAGCAGTACTTC
CSAKRSRASYEQYF
>-|TRBD1|TRBV20-1|TRBJ2-7
TGCAGTGCTCAGACAGGGGATACCTACGAGCAGTACTTC
CSAQTGDTYEQYF
>-|-|TRBV9|TRBJ2-1
TGTGCCAGCAGCGTAGGGGACATCAATGAGCAGTTCTTC
CASSVGDINEQFF
>few|-|TRBV5-1|TRBJ1-1
TGCGCCAGCAGCGGGGGCTACGACTCCCACCTGGGAAACACTGAAGCTTTCTTT
CASSGGYDSHLGNTEAFF
>-|TRBD2|TRBV20-1|TRBJ2-3
TGCAGTGCTAGAGATGGAGGGACTAGCGGGAGACCAGATACGCAGTATTTT
CSARDGGTSGRPDTQYF
>many|-|TRBV20-1|TRBJ2-7
TGCAGTGCTAGAGAGAGGGGGAAGGGGAAACCCCTGCAGTACTTC
CSARERGKGKPLQYF
>few|TRBD2|TRBV19|TRBJ2-1
TGTGCCAGTAGTATAGTCCTGGGAGGGGAGCAGTTCTTC
CASSIVLGGEQFF
>-|TRBD1|TRBV15|TRBJ2-7
TGTGCCACCAGCAGAGTGACAGGGTCCTACGAGCAGTACTTC
CATSRVTGSYEQYF
>-|-|TRBV7-3|TRBJ2-3
TGTGCCAGCAGTCGAACAGTAGGGGCTGGCACAGATACGCAGTATTTT
CASSRTVGAGTDTQYF
>-|-|TRBV29-1|TRBJ1-1
TGCAGCGTTGAAGATTCCGGTGACACTGAAGCTTTCTTT
CSVEDSGDTEAFF
>many|-|TRBV12-3/TRBV12-4|TRBJ2-7
TGTGCCAGCAGTCACCAGATATACGAGCAGTACTTC
CASSHQIYEQYF
>-|-|TRBV20-1|TRBJ2-5
TGCAGTGCGAGCCCGGGACGGGGACAAGAGACCCAGTACTTC
CSASPGRGQETQYF
>-|-|TRBV4-2|TRBJ2-3
TGTGCCAGCAGCCAAAGAGGGTCGAGGCGTGCAGATACGCTGTATTTT
CASSQRGSRRADTLYF
>-|TRBD2|TRBV12-3/TRBV12-4|TRBJ2-2
TGTGCCAGCAGTTCATGGCGAGGGAGGGCCTCCGTCGGGGAGCTGTTTTTT
CASSSWRGRASVGELFF
>once|TRBD2|TRBV20-1|TRBJ2-1
TGCTGTGCTAGCTCTCCGAATAGCGGGAGGTACGAGCAGTTCTTC
CCASSPNSGRYEQFF
>-|TRBD1|TRBV5-1|TRBJ2-3
TGCGCCAGCGGACAGGGGACAGATACGCAGTATTTT
CASGQGTDTQYF
>few|-|TRBV11-3|TRBJ2-7
TGTGCCAGCAGCCGACGGACGGGATTAATCAACGAGCAGTACTTC
CASSRRTGLINEQYF
>-|-|TRBV4-2|TRBJ2-3
TGTGCCAGCAGCCAAGGTCCCCAGCGTGTGAGCACAGATACGCAGTATTTT
CASSQGPQRVSTDTQYF
>-|TRBD2|TRBV5-1|TRBJ2-1
TGCGCCAGCAGCCCGGGGACTAGCTCGGGTGAGCAGTTCTTC
CASSPGTSSGEQFF
>-|-|TRBV29-1|TRBJ1-6
TGCAGCGTCAGATTACAGGGAGAGAGTTCACCCCTCCACTTT
CSVRLQGESSPLHF
>-|TRBD1|TRBV7-2|TRBJ2-5
TGTGCCAGCAGCCGCTCTACAGGGGCGAAAGAGACCCAGTACTTC
CASSRSTGAKETQYF
>-|TRBD1|TRBV28|TRBJ2-5
TGTGCCAGCAGTCGAATAGACAGGGTTCCTGAGACCCAGTACTTC
CASSRIDRVPETQYF
>many|TRBD2|TRBV5-1|TRBJ2-3
TGCGCCAGCAGAAAAAGCGGGAGCGGCACAGATACGCAGTATTTT
CASRKSGSGTDTQYF
>few|TRBD2|TRBV7-2|TRBJ2-7
TGTGCCAGCAGCCCTAACCCTAGCGGGGTAAGCTCCTACGAGCAGTACTTC
CASSPNPSGVSSYEQYF
>-|TRBD2|TRBV2|TRBJ2-3
TGTGCCAGCAGGGATGGACTAGCGGGGGACACAGATACGCAGTATTTT
CASRDGLAGDTDTQYF
>once|-|TRBV20-1|TRBJ2-1
TGCAGTGCTAGAGAGCCCCAGGGTGACCCCTACAATGAGCAGTTCTTC
CSAREPQGDPYNEQFF